The clone carrying this T cell receptor (beta chain) showed up many times. Its antigen is as yet unknown. The library tagged each cDNA molecule with unique molecular identifiers. As originally analysed: 95,638 TCRs per sample was the median, with a range of roughly 23,224 to 750,000. A single record per CDR3 protein comes from TCRdb applying MiXCR to the RACE reads. What appears here as the V and J calls and clone size reflects TCRdb's work, not the paper's. The sample lists roughly 46,000 distinct CDR3 sequences; about 4.1% were seen once. Time point of the sample: healthy volunteer bleed at 2 weeks. Sequencing started from total RNA isolated from unfractionated whole blood. The data stem from a study of human T cells and chemical hapten exposure. Overall study: Variability of per-sample TCR yields stemmed mainly from small differences in pooled library volume. Whole-study findings and limits: DPC sensitization produced no change in TCRs with frequency above 1 in 1000.

Sequencing used whole blood. The TCR was taken from a human donor in good health. Some clones in this sample may be carry-over from other donors' samples.

The CDR3: CSVKGQGLYAFF. The CDR3 nucleotides are TGCAGCGTTAAGGGACAGGGCCTCTATGCTTTCTTT. The chain combines TRBV29-1 with TRBJ1-1, with 9 bases identical to TRBD1. The CDR3 runs to 12 residues. Looked up from germline, CDR1 is SQVTM and CDR2 is ANQGSEA. The V segment lost 5 bases and the J segment 11 bases; nucleotides outside the gene matches: 9. Looking up the rest from reference TRBV29-1 and TRBJ1-1 gives the full variable domain: SAVISQKPSRDICQRGTSLTIQCQVDSQVTMMFWYRQQPGQSLTLIATANQGSEATYESGFVIDKFPISRPNLTFSTLTVSNMSPEDSSIYLCSVKGQGLYAFFGQGTRLTVV.